This T cell receptor (beta chain) emerged from a study of blood T cell repertoires in COVID-19. The wider study: T cells, B-cell-depleted T cells, or PBMCs provided the cDNA or gDNA that served as material.

Repertoires were generated with immunoSEQ multiplex PCR, while TCRdb's copy carries only in-frame clones and drops some. Here the sample spans approximately 270,000 clones, approximately 85% being singletons. This CDR3 comprises 13 residues. Trimming shortened V by 5 bases and J by 6 bases, and 11 bases separated the two germline ends. Germline V gene data show CDR1 as MNHEY and CDR2 as SVGAGI. This TCR derives from a human donor with COVID-19, enrolled during active disease. The donor label of this sample is uncertain. Sequencing was performed on peripheral blood. The chain combines TRBV6-5 with TRBJ1-5; a weak D match, TRBD1 (6 bases). CDR3 sequence (DNA): TGTGCCAGCAGTAATTCACAGGGTCAGCCCCAGCATTTT. Amino acid sequence: CASSNSQGQPQHF.